One sample yielded the 32 T cell receptor beta chains listed below, sequenced in a study of blood T cell repertoires in COVID-19 (dated by TCRdb to about 2020). Preparation of the library involved the immunoSEQ multiplex PCR assay. TCRdb provides this immuneACCESS table in a form limited to in-frame rearrangements. Some clones are lacking; in checked studies, under half of them reflect an unresolved V gene, and why the rest are absent is not known. This sample is represented by about 230,000 clones; 85% of them were singletons. The top ten hold 0.85% to 1% of the sample. Material: peripheral blood. Receptors were obtained from a man aged 35-49 years with acute or convalescent COVID-19.

V usage is TRBV28 and J usage is TRBJ2-6; D not resolved. V lost 7 bases to trimming and J lost 0 bases, with 13 bases between them. The CDR3 has 16 amino acids. The germline CDR1 and CDR2 sequences are MDHEN and SYDVKM. The CDR3 nucleotides are TGTGCCAGCACATTCGCCAGTCACTCTGGGGCCAACGTCCTGACTTTC. Its translation: CASTFASHSGANVLTF.

The count of this clone is one. V is TRBV27 and J is TRBJ1-1; D perhaps matches TRBD1 (6 bases). CDR3 length: 14 residues. Germline loops: CDR1 MNHEY, CDR2 SMNVEV (reference sequence). V lost 5 bases and J 1 base, leaving 11 bases between the germline ends. CDR3 sequence: CASSTNRENTEAFF. The CDR3 nucleotides read TGTGCCAGCAGTACAAACAGGGAGAACACTGAAGCTTTCTTT.

The gene calls are TRBV10-3 and TRBJ2-7; TRBD1 is a possible D gene (5 bases). The CDR3 length is 12 residues. V lost 7 bases to trimming and J lost 7 bases, with 14 bases between them. Germline CDR1 is ENHRY and CDR2 is SYGVKD. The CDR3 DNA reads TGTGCCATCACCTCCACAGGCCAGGAGCAGTACTTC. Its protein is CAITSTGQEQYF.

V is TRBV5-1 and J is TRBJ2-7, with D possibly being TRBD2 (6 bases). Deletions cut 4 bases from V and 0 bases from J, with 14 bases between. The CDR3 runs 15 residues. CDR1 is SGHRS, CDR2 YFSETQ, per germline. This CDR3 is CASSQPGLSSYEQYF. The CDR3 nucleotides read TGCGCCAGCAGCCAACCGGGACTCAGCTCCTACGAGCAGTACTTC.

The chain links TRBV9 to TRBJ1-2; 8 positions match TRBD1. The V gene end was trimmed by 2 bases and the J gene end by 4 bases; junction bases not matched to a gene: 4. The germline gives CDR1 SGDLS, CDR2 YYNGEE. The CDR3 runs 14 residues. The CDR3 protein is CASSVGTGLYGYTF. The DNA of the CDR3 is TGTGCCAGCAGCGTCGGGACAGGCCTCTATGGCTACACCTTC.

The chain employs TRBV5-4 and TRBJ1-2; 7 nucleotides line up with TRBD1. The CDR3 loop spans 14 amino acids. Trimming removed 4 bases from V and 8 bases from J; junction bases left unmatched: 11. From germline, CDR1 is SGHNT and CDR2 YYREEE (reference sequence). CDR3 in DNA: TGTGCCAGCAGCCCAGACAGGGAACCCCGGGGCTACACCTTC. It translates to CASSPDREPRGYTF.

The rearrangement links TRBV9 to TRBJ1-3, with a weak D call TRBD1 (5 bases). V lost 7 bases to trimming and J lost 0 bases, with 20 bases between them. Germline loops: CDR1 SGDLS, CDR2 YYNGEE. The CDR3 is 17 residues long. CDR3 sequence: CASCGRGPAGSGNTIYF. The DNA for the CDR3 is TGTGCCAGCTGCGGGCGGGGCCCCGCCGGCTCTGGAAACACCATATATTTT.

The chain combines TRBV6-6 with TRBJ2-7; perhaps TRBD1 as D (7 bases). V shed 10 bases and J shed 3 bases, with 16 bases lying between them. The CDR3 has 13 amino acids. Germline values: CDR1 MNHNY, CDR2 SVGAGI (reference sequence). This CDR3 reads CATRAGQSYEQYF. CDR3 in DNA: TGTGCCACCCGTGCGGGACAGAGCTACGAGCAGTACTTC.

The chain combines TRBV6-2 or TRBV6-3 with TRBJ1-5, with unresolved D. Per germline, CDR1 MNHEY and CDR2 SVGEGT. The CDR3 covers 15 residues. V was trimmed by 6 bases and J by 2 bases, leaving 14 bases between them. CDR3 in DNA: TGTGCCAGCAGCTCGGTCGAAAATCGCAATCAGCCCCAGCATTTT. Its protein product is CASSSVENRNQPQHF.

The gene calls are TRBV11-1 and TRBJ2-1; 8 bases fit TRBD1. Germline V gene lookup returns CDR1 SGHAT and CDR2 FQDESV (reference sequence). The junction had 7 bases not matched to a gene; V was cut back by 4 bases and J by 5 bases. This CDR3 contains 15 residues. The CDR3 DNA follows: TGTGCCAGCAGCTCCTCGGAGACAGGGGACAATGAGCAGTTCTTC. Amino acids: CASSSSETGDNEQFF.

The chain recombines TRBV5-4 with TRBJ2-7, with TRBD1 matching 10 bases. CDR1 is SGHNT, CDR2 YYREEE, per germline (reference sequence). CDR3 size: 16 residues. With 3 bases clipped from V and 4 bases from J, the junction kept 10 bases outside the gene matches. CDR3 residues: CASSSGDRGRVYEQYF. The CDR3 DNA follows: TGTGCCAGCAGCTCCGGGGACAGGGGCCGGGTGTACGAGCAGTACTTC.

CDR3 sequence: CASSVSGKLNTEAFF. Written as DNA, the CDR3 is TGTGCCAGCAGCGTGTCCGGGAAACTAAACACTGAAGCTTTCTTT. The chain carries TRBV2 and TRBJ1-1; no reliable D call. Germline V gene data show CDR1 as SNHLY and CDR2 as FYNNEI. V was pared by 6 bases and J by 2 bases, with 16 bases between. CDR3 length: 15 residues. Filled out from reference TRBV2 and TRBJ1-1, the complete variable domain reads EPEVTQTPSHQVTQMGQEVILRCVPISNHLYFYWYRQILGQKVEFLVSFYNNEISEKSEIFDDQFSVERPDGSNFTLKIRSTKLEDSAMYFCASSVSGKLNTEAFFGQGTRLTVV.

The chain employs TRBV6-5 and TRBJ1-2; a possible D gene is TRBD1 (6 bases). The germline V gene encodes CDR1 MNHEY and CDR2 SVGAGI. Trimming shortened V by 5 bases and J by 5 bases, and 15 bases separated the two germline ends. CDR3 length: 14 residues. The CDR3 is CASSQGQKTYGYTF. The CDR3 DNA reads TGTGCCAGCAGTCAGGGGCAGAAAACTTATGGCTACACCTTC.

The chain carries TRBV25-1 and TRBJ1-4; no clear D. The germline V and J ends were trimmed by 6 bases and 0 bases, with 14 bases remaining between them. The CDR3 runs 16 residues. The V gene's germline CDR1 is MGHDK and CDR2 SYGVNS. Written as DNA, the CDR3 is TGTGCCAGCAGCTCGACAACGATGACAACTAATGAAAAACTGTTTTTT. It encodes CASSSTTMTTNEKLFF.

The V and J genes are TRBV2 and TRBJ1-2; 7 bases map to TRBD1. Trimming took 4 bases from V and 6 from J; bases not matched to a gene: 8. Germline V gives CDR1 SNHLY, CDR2 FYNNEI. This CDR3 is 14 amino acids long. This CDR3 reads CASSVRQGDDGYTF. CDR3 bases: TGTGCCAGCAGTGTTCGCCAGGGGGATGATGGCTACACCTTC. Using reference TRBV2 and TRBJ1-2 for the parts outside the CDR3, the full variable domain is EPEVTQTPSHQVTQMGQEVILRCVPISNHLYFYWYRQILGQKVEFLVSFYNNEISEKSEIFDDQFSVERPDGSNFTLKIRSTKLEDSAMYFCASSVRQGDDGYTFGSGTRLTVV.

The chain uses TRBV7-9 and TRBJ2-7; 7 bases are a match to TRBD2. J lost 1 base, V lost 5 bases, and 14 bases had no gene match. CDR3 length equals 17 residues. From germline, CDR1 is SEHNR and CDR2 FQNEAQ (reference sequence). The CDR3 sequence: CASSRGLGGGISYEQYF. CDR3 sequence (DNA): TGTGCCAGCAGCCGAGGCCTTGGCGGGGGAATATCCTACGAGCAGTACTTC.

This clone appeared once. The chain recombines TRBV12-3 or TRBV12-4 with TRBJ1-4, with 7 bases fitting TRBD1. This CDR3 spans 13 amino acids. Trimming took 10 bases from V and 5 from J; bases not matched to a gene: 7. CDR3 loop: CATGDSQNEKLFF. In DNA, the CDR3 is TGTGCCACCGGGGACAGCCAAAATGAAAAACTGTTTTTT.

This clone was seen a few times. This chain links TRBV6-1 with TRBJ2-1, with 10 bases matching TRBD1. This CDR3 comprises 16 residues. Germline V gene sequence: CDR1 MNHNS, CDR2 SASEGT. V shed 1 base and J 9 bases; nucleotides not matched to a gene: 9. In DNA, the CDR3 is TGTGCCAGCAGTGAAGAAGACAGGGGGCGCTCCAGTGAGCAGTTCTTC. Amino acids: CASSEEDRGRSSEQFF.

This clone was recorded only once. The V call is TRBV2, the J call TRBJ1-4; D possibly corresponds to TRBD1 (5 bases). This CDR3 region has 16 residues. CDR1 is SNHLY, CDR2 FYNNEI, per germline. Between the trimmed V and J ends, which lost 5 bases and 0 bases, there was a span of 13 bases. CDR3 region: CASSPRDGSTNEKLFF. The CDR3 nucleotides are TGTGCCAGCAGTCCCAGGGATGGCTCAACTAATGAAAAACTGTTTTTT. Based on the CDR3 plus reference TRBV2 and TRBJ1-4, the full variable domain is EPEVTQTPSHQVTQMGQEVILRCVPISNHLYFYWYRQILGQKVEFLVSFYNNEISEKSEIFDDQFSVERPDGSNFTLKIRSTKLEDSAMYFCASSPRDGSTNEKLFFGSGTQLSVL.

This sequence joins TRBV9 and TRBJ2-2; TRBD2 matches at 9 bases. The germline V gene has CDR1 SGDLS and CDR2 YYNGEE. Germline trimming cut 3 bases from V and 2 bases from J; bases unmatched to any gene: 8. This CDR3 region has 17 residues. CDR3 sequence: CASSANSGGRNTGELFF. CDR3 nucleotide sequence: TGTGCCAGCAGCGCGAATAGCGGGGGCCGAAACACCGGGGAGCTGTTTTTT.

This chain uses TRBV30 with TRBJ1-6; D may be TRBD1 (6 bases). The CDR3 is made up of 13 amino acids. Germline values: CDR1 GTSNPN, CDR2 SVGIG (reference sequence). The V and J ends lost 4 bases and 7 bases respectively, with 11 bases between them. DNA for the CDR3: TGTGCCTGGATAGCCCAGGGGAATTCACCCCTCCACTTT. Translated: CAWIAQGNSPLHF. The full variable domain, its missing parts supplied by reference TRBV30 and TRBJ1-6, is SQTIHQWPATLVQPVGSPLSLECTVEGTSNPNLYWYRQAAGRGLQLLFYSVGIGQISSEVPQNLSASRPQDRQFILSSKKLLLSDSGFYLCAWIAQGNSPLHFGNGTRLTVT.

The rearrangement uses TRBV27 and TRBJ1-1; D call uncertain. CDR3 length: 15 residues. V was pared by 6 bases and J by 1 base, with 15 bases between. Per germline, CDR1 MNHEY and CDR2 SMNVEV (reference sequence). CDR3 region: CASSSWQAPNTEAFF. CDR3 DNA: TGTGCCAGCAGCTCCTGGCAGGCCCCGAACACTGAAGCTTTCTTT.

DNA of the CDR3: TGTGCCAGCAGCACGAGCATTTATGGCTACACCTTC. Amino acid sequence: CASSTSIYGYTF. The rearrangement uses TRBV5-5 and TRBJ1-2; D gene ambiguous. Per germline, CDR1 SGHKS and CDR2 YYEKEE (reference sequence). V lost 4 bases and J lost 5, with 9 bases in between. The CDR3 loop spans 12 amino acids.

The rearrangement joins TRBV11-1 to TRBJ2-7; TRBD2 might be the D (6 bases). Trimming left V 1 base short and J 1 base short, with 8 bases between. Germline assignment: CDR1 SGHAT and CDR2 FQDESV (reference sequence). The CDR3 loop spans 14 amino acids. CDR3 DNA: TGTGCCAGCAGCTTAGTTGGAGGGTCCTACGAGCAGTACTTC. Protein sequence: CASSLVGGSYEQYF.

The CDR3 DNA is TGTGCCTGGCTGAGGGGGATCCTGATGGGAAGCAATCAGCCCCAGCATTTT. This sequence encodes CAWLRGILMGSNQPQHF. The V call is TRBV30, the J call TRBJ1-5; D may be TRBD1 (6 bases). V shed 5 bases and J shed 1 base, with 21 bases lying between them. The CDR3 runs to 17 residues. Germline-derived CDR1 and CDR2 are GTSNPN and SVGIG (reference sequence).

This chain uses TRBV5-5 with TRBJ1-5; D is ambiguous. Trimming removed 4 bases at V and 3 bases at J, with 11 bases between. Germline V gene data show CDR1 as SGHKS and CDR2 as YYEKEE (reference sequence). The CDR3 is made up of 14 amino acids. Here the CDR3 reads CASSAVAFNQPQHF. CDR3 coding DNA: TGTGCCAGCAGCGCGGTCGCATTCAATCAGCCCCAGCATTTT.

The chain combines TRBV27 with TRBJ2-2; D call uncertain. Trimming took 7 bases from V and 0 from J, leaving 6 bases between them. This CDR3 is built from 13 residues. CDR1 is MNHEY, CDR2 SMNVEV, per germline (reference sequence). In DNA, the CDR3 is TGTGCCAGCAAGATAGCGAACACCGGGGAGCTGTTTTTT. This sequence encodes CASKIANTGELFF.

V gene TRBV30 combines with J gene TRBJ1-5; perhaps TRBD1 as D (6 bases). Germline assignment: CDR1 GTSNPN and CDR2 SVGIG (reference sequence). The CDR3 spans 13 residues. V shed 3 bases and J shed 4 bases, with 10 bases lying between them. The CDR3 bases are TGTGCCTGGAGCGAGGGGGGGAATCAGCCCCAGCATTTT. This codes for CAWSEGGNQPQHF.

The V call is TRBV30, the J call TRBJ1-2; D perhaps matches TRBD1 (6 bases). This CDR3 comprises 15 residues. The V gene's germline CDR1 is GTSNPN and CDR2 SVGIG (reference sequence). Deletions cut 0 bases from V and 6 bases from J, with 17 bases between. The CDR3 nucleotides are TGTGCCTGGAGTGTCGGGCAGGGGAGACCCAATGGCTACACCTTC. It encodes CAWSVGQGRPNGYTF.

V is TRBV7-3 and J is TRBJ2-3; TRBD1 agrees at 9 bases. The germline V gene encodes CDR1 SGHTA and CDR2 FQGTGA. The CDR3 is 16 amino acids. With 5 bases clipped from V and 2 bases from J, the junction kept 8 bases outside the gene matches. CDR3 region: CASSRGRDRVTDTQYF. The CDR3 DNA is TGTGCCAGCAGCCGGGGACGGGACAGGGTCACAGATACGCAGTATTTT.

Only one count was recorded for this clone. The chain combines TRBV6-5 with TRBJ1-2, with D unclear. CDR3 size: 12 residues. Trimming took 3 bases from V and 8 from J, leaving 10 bases between them. Germline CDR1 is MNHEY and CDR2 is SVGAGI. CDR3 sequence reads: CASSYRSGGYTF. In DNA form, the CDR3 reads TGTGCCAGCAGTTATCGGTCGGGGGGCTACACCTTC.

The chain joins TRBV30 to TRBJ1-2, with D uncertain. Looked up from germline, CDR1 is GTSNPN and CDR2 is SVGIG (reference sequence). V lost 4 bases and J lost 2, with 11 bases in between. The CDR3 sequence is 13 residues long. DNA for the CDR3: TGTGCCTGGACGCCACAGCCCAACTATGGCTACACCTTC. The encoded protein is CAWTPQPNYGYTF.